The 32 T cell receptor beta chains given below trace back to one sample, sequenced in a study of T cells after yellow fever vaccination. Via MiXCR, TCRdb re-called the 5' RACE reads, giving one row per CDR3 protein. The sample includes about 160,000 distinct CDR3 sequences, around 7.3% of them seen just once. The material was CD4+ T cells sorted from PBMCs, obtained around 5 days after the first yellow fever vaccination. The source of these receptors is a young man who received the YFV17D yellow fever vaccine.

This clonotype has just a few counts. The chain employs TRBV20-1 and TRBJ2-3; no firm D call. Trimming pared 3 bases from V and 4 bases from J, leaving 8 bases between. This CDR3 has 12 amino acids. CDR1 DFQATT and CDR2 SNEGSKA come from the germline V gene (reference sequence). Here the CDR3 DNA reads TGCAGTGCTAGTCCCCTAGCAGATACGCAGTATTTT. Protein product: CSASPLADTQYF.

This clonotype was detected ten times or more. V gene TRBV7-2 combines with J gene TRBJ2-5; no clear D gene. Germline lookup yields CDR1 SGHTA and CDR2 FQGNSA. This CDR3 is 14 amino acids long. V was trimmed by 5 bases and J by 1 base, leaving 11 bases between them. The chain's CDR3 is CASSRSWGQETQYF. CDR3 sequence (DNA): TGTGCCAGCAGCCGTTCGTGGGGCCAAGAGACCCAGTACTTC.

This clonotype was found a few times. The rearrangement uses TRBV19 and TRBJ1-5, with a tentative D call TRBD1 (5 bases). CDR3 length: 15 amino acids. The ends were cut back, 0 bases at V and 4 bases at J, with 10 bases in the middle. Germline V gene data show CDR1 as LNHDA and CDR2 as SQIVND (reference sequence). In DNA, the CDR3 is TGTGCCAGTAGTATAGAGGCGCAGGGTAATCAGCCCCAGCATTTT. It is translated as CASSIEAQGNQPQHF.

This clonotype was seen many times. The chain couples TRBV6-5 to TRBJ1-3; 7 bases align to TRBD1. The CDR3 extends over 15 amino acids. Germline V gene data show CDR1 as MNHEY and CDR2 as SVGAGI. The trim removed 5 bases at V and 0 bases at J, leaving 4 bases unmatched. Written as DNA, the CDR3 is TGTGCCAGCAGTACCCAGGGGGTCTCTGGAAACACCATATATTTT. Translating gives CASSTQGVSGNTIYF.

The CDR3 loop is CAISARQGTDTQYF. CDR3 bases: TGTGCCATCAGTGCCCGGCAGGGCACAGATACGCAGTATTTT. The chain combines TRBV10-3 with TRBJ2-3; D not resolved. V was clipped by 4 bases and J by 1 base, with 9 bases between them. Per germline, CDR1 ENHRY and CDR2 SYGVKD. The CDR3 runs to 14 residues.

V is TRBV5-1 and J is TRBJ2-1; D is perhaps TRBD2 (6 bases). Germline CDR1 is SGHRS and CDR2 is YFSETQ. The CDR3 consists of 16 residues. V lost 0 bases to trimming and J lost 4 bases, with 14 bases between them. CDR3 bases: TGCGCCAGCAGCTTGGCCTCGACTAGTCGTTACAATGAGCAGTTCTTC. It yields the protein CASSLASTSRYNEQFF. The entire variable domain, with the rest obtained from reference TRBV5-1 and TRBJ2-1, is as follows: KAGVTQTPRYLIKTRGQQVTLSCSPISGHRSVSWYQQTPGQGLQFLFEYFSETQRNKGNFPGRFSGRQFSNSRSEMNVSTLELGDSALYLCASSLASTSRYNEQFFGPGTRLTVL.

A note on this clonotype: A read error may be the cause here, since a much bigger clone is one base away. The J gene is TRBJ2-3, the V gene TRBV27; the D gene is possibly TRBD2 (6 bases). CDR3 length: 14 amino acids. Germline CDR1 reads MNHEY; CDR2 reads SMNVEV (reference sequence). CDR3 sequence reads: CASSPGTDTDTQCF. The CDR3 coding sequence is TGTGCCAGCAGTCCCGGGACTGACACAGATACGCAGTGTTTT.

In this sample, this clonotype turned up many times. The J gene is TRBJ1-4, the V gene TRBV9, with D hard to call. From germline, CDR1 is SGDLS and CDR2 YYNGEE. This CDR3 is 12 amino acids long. The ends were cut back, 2 bases at V and 8 bases at J, with 7 bases in the middle. The CDR3 here is CASSVDVEKLFF. The CDR3, as DNA: TGTGCCAGCAGCGTTGATGTGGAAAAACTGTTTTTT. Filled out from reference TRBV9 and TRBJ1-4, the complete variable domain reads DSGVTQTPKHLITATGQRVTLRCSPRSGDLSVYWYQQSLDQGLQFLIQYYNGEERAKGNILERFSAQQFPDLHSELNLSSLELGDSALYFCASSVDVEKLFFGSGTQLSVL.

In this sample, this clonotype turned up many times. The gene calls are TRBV7-2 and TRBJ2-7; D unclear. CDR1 SGHTA and CDR2 FQGNSA come from the germline V gene. This CDR3 has 14 amino acids. Trimming shortened V by 4 bases and J by 0 bases, and 10 bases separated the two germline ends. The CDR3 region is CASSSTAGSYEQYF. In nucleotides, the CDR3 is TGTGCCAGCAGCTCCACAGCAGGCTCCTACGAGCAGTACTTC.

The table lists this clonotype with many counts. The J gene is TRBJ2-5, the V gene TRBV11-2; the D gene is possibly TRBD1 (6 bases). Germline-derived CDR1 and CDR2 are SGHAT and FQNNGV. The CDR3 contains 18 residues. Trimming took off 6 bases at V and 1 base at J, with 24 bases between the two ends. In DNA form, the CDR3 reads TGTGCCAGCAGGAAAAACCGATTACTACAGGGCCCCCAAGAGACCCAGTACTTC. Its protein is CASRKNRLLQGPQETQYF.

This clonotype was counted at least ten times. The chain couples TRBV5-1 to TRBJ2-1, with D perhaps TRBD2 (5 bases). The CDR3 has 14 amino acids. The germline V gene encodes CDR1 SGHRS and CDR2 YFSETQ. With 4 bases removed from V and 5 bases from J, the gap between germline ends came to 13 bases. The chain's CDR3 is CASSPPLGDNEQFF. CDR3 coding DNA: TGCGCCAGCAGCCCTCCGCTGGGAGACAATGAGCAGTTCTTC. The full variable domain, its missing parts supplied by reference TRBV5-1 and TRBJ2-1, is KAGVTQTPRYLIKTRGQQVTLSCSPISGHRSVSWYQQTPGQGLQFLFEYFSETQRNKGNFPGRFSGRQFSNSRSEMNVSTLELGDSALYLCASSPPLGDNEQFFGPGTRLTVL.

This clonotype was detected ten times or more. CDR3 sequence (DNA): TGTGCCAGCAGTGGAAAAGGGGGCGCGCAGACCCAGTACTTC. Protein product: CASSGKGGAQTQYF. V usage is TRBV6-1 and J usage is TRBJ2-5; 7 positions match TRBD1. Germline CDR1 and CDR2: MNHNS and SASEGT. Trimming at V came to 4 bases and at J to 6 bases, leaving 8 bases not matched to a gene. This CDR3 is built from 14 residues.

There are many counts of this clonotype. The chain links TRBV12-3 or TRBV12-4 to TRBJ1-4; 8 bases fit TRBD1. The CDR3 is made up of 15 amino acids. J lost 2 bases, V lost 2 bases, and 1 base had no gene match. The CDR3 DNA reads TGTGCCAGCAGTTTACAGGGGGCTACTAATGAAAAACTGTTTTTT. Translating gives CASSLQGATNEKLFF.

This clonotype was seen at least ten times. The CDR3 loop is CASSFTAGGYEQYF. The CDR3, as DNA: TGTGCCAGCAGCTTTACAGCGGGGGGCTACGAGCAGTACTTC. The gene calls are TRBV7-2 and TRBJ2-7, with TRBD2 identical over 9 bases. Trimming took 3 bases from V and 3 from J; bases not matched to a gene: 3. CDR1 is SGHTA and CDR2 is FQGNSA in the germline V gene. The CDR3 contains 14 residues. The complete variable domain, with remaining parts taken from reference TRBV7-2 and TRBJ2-7, reads GAGVSQSPSNKVTEKGKDVELRCDPISGHTALYWYRQSLGQGLEFLIYFQGNSAPDKSGLPSDRFSAERTGGSVSTLTIQRTQQEDSAVYLCASSFTAGGYEQYFGPGTRLTVT.

This clonotype was picked up many times. This chain links TRBV6-1 with TRBJ2-3; D is unclear. The CDR3 length is 12 residues. V was shortened by 2 bases and J by 5 bases, with 5 bases between the two germline ends. CDR1 and CDR2 (germline): MNHNS, SASEGT. CDR3 coding DNA: TGTGCCAGCAGTGAATGGGAAGATACGCAGTATTTT. Its translation is CASSEWEDTQYF.

J is TRBJ1-1 and V is TRBV4-1; D perhaps matches TRBD1 (5 bases). The CDR3 totals 12 residues. Germline-derived CDR1 and CDR2 are MGHRA and YSYEKL. V gave up 2 bases and J gave up 11 bases, with 12 bases separating them. The CDR3 DNA reads TGCGCCAGCAGCCAAATCCAGGGTAAGGCTTTCTTT. Translation gives CASSQIQGKAFF.

In its sample, this clonotype was seen a few times. This chain links TRBV5-4 with TRBJ2-5; unclear D gene. V gave up 4 bases and J gave up 5 bases, with 15 bases separating them. The CDR3 consists of 14 residues. Germline V gene sequence: CDR1 SGHNT, CDR2 YYREEE (reference sequence). Here the CDR3 DNA reads TGTGCCAGCAGCCCCGATACGCTCGGGGAGACCCAGTACTTC. Residues: CASSPDTLGETQYF.

In this sample, this clonotype turned up many times. The chain uses TRBV11-2 and TRBJ2-1; D unresolved. The CDR3 length is 16 residues. Trimming took 3 bases from V and 0 from J, leaving 12 bases between them. Germline V gives CDR1 SGHAT, CDR2 FQNNGV. The DNA of the CDR3 is TGTGCCAGCAGCTTTCGGTTCCAGAGCTCCTACAATGAGCAGTTCTTC. Translation gives CASSFRFQSSYNEQFF. The full variable domain, its missing parts supplied by reference TRBV11-2 and TRBJ2-1, is EAGVAQSPRYKIIEKRQSVAFWCNPISGHATLYWYQQILGQGPKLLIQFQNNGVVDDSQLPKDRFSAERLKGVDSTLKIQPAKLEDSAVYLCASSFRFQSSYNEQFFGPGTRLTVL.

A word on this clonotype: The junction and the germline gene differ at one end; a read error may be behind it. The rearrangement links TRBV3-1 to TRBJ2-1; unclear D gene. In germline, CDR1 is LGHDT, CDR2 YNNKEL (reference sequence). The CDR3 loop spans 13 amino acids. CDR3: CTSSQDSRFEQFF. DNA of the CDR3: TGTACCAGCAGCCAAGATTCTAGGTTTGAGCAGTTCTTC.

This clonotype occurred many times. The gene calls are TRBV5-1 and TRBJ2-3; 7 positions match TRBD1. The CDR3 has 15 amino acids. Germline V gene lookup returns CDR1 SGHRS and CDR2 YFSETQ. With V trimmed by 0 bases and J by 4 bases, 5 bases remained unmatched. DNA of the CDR3: TGCGCCAGCAGCTTGGGACAGGGTAAGGCAGATACGCAGTATTTT. Translating it yields CASSLGQGKADTQYF.

This clonotype came up many times. CDR3 amino acids: CASSWSSGLSYEQYF. The CDR3 bases are TGCGCCAGCAGCTGGTCGTCAGGCCTCTCCTACGAGCAGTACTTC. The chain recombines TRBV5-1 with TRBJ2-7; D unresolved. The CDR3 runs 15 residues. Per germline, CDR1 SGHRS and CDR2 YFSETQ. V was pared by 3 bases and J by 0 bases, with 13 bases between.

This clonotype was counted at least ten times. This sequence joins TRBV2 and TRBJ2-5; D remains ambiguous. This CDR3 comprises 13 residues. In germline, CDR1 is SNHLY, CDR2 FYNNEI. Trimming removed 7 bases at V and 5 bases at J, with 14 bases between. CDR3 loop: CASNNAPRETQYF. The CDR3 DNA reads as TGTGCCAGCAATAATGCCCCGAGGGAGACCCAGTACTTC.

This clonotype was recorded at least ten times. The V and J genes are TRBV2 and TRBJ2-7; D remains ambiguous. Germline assignment: CDR1 SNHLY and CDR2 FYNNEI. Trimming shortened V by 5 bases and J by 6 bases, and 11 bases separated the two germline ends. The CDR3 runs to 12 residues. The CDR3 loop is CASSPPVLEQYF. CDR3 nucleotide sequence: TGTGCCAGCAGTCCCCCGGTTCTCGAGCAGTACTTC.

This clonotype has only a few counts. The chain employs TRBV5-1 and TRBJ2-1; no clear D. The CDR3 length is 15 residues. Trimming removed 4 bases from V and 4 bases from J, with 15 bases in between. In germline, CDR1 is SGHRS, CDR2 YFSETQ. DNA for the CDR3: TGCGCCAGCAGCGTTGGATCGGTCCGATACAATGAGCAGTTCTTC. This codes for CASSVGSVRYNEQFF.

The chain employs TRBV7-2 and TRBJ2-6; D not certain. CDR3 length: 13 amino acids. Germline V gene sequence: CDR1 SGHTA, CDR2 FQGNSA. Deletions cut 5 bases from V and 6 bases from J, with 8 bases between. The CDR3 loop is CASSPPEANVLTF. CDR3 in DNA: TGTGCCAGCAGCCCCCCCGAGGCCAACGTCCTGACTTTC. The variable domain in full, with the rest retrieved from reference TRBV7-2 and TRBJ2-6, is GAGVSQSPSNKVTEKGKDVELRCDPISGHTALYWYRQSLGQGLEFLIYFQGNSAPDKSGLPSDRFSAERTGGSVSTLTIQRTQQEDSAVYLCASSPPEANVLTFGAGSRLTVL.

In its sample, this clonotype was seen many times. The chain has TRBV20-1 and TRBJ1-5; D uncertain. The CDR3 spans 12 residues. Germline V gene data show CDR1 as DFQATT and CDR2 as SNEGSKA (reference sequence). V was trimmed by 2 bases and J by 3 bases, leaving 5 bases between them. CDR3 loop: CSARRNNQPQHF. CDR3 coding DNA: TGCAGTGCTAGACGGAACAATCAGCCCCAGCATTTT.

This clonotype was seen many times. The rearrangement uses TRBV15 and TRBJ2-7; no clear D. V was trimmed by 1 base and J by 2 bases, leaving 12 bases between them. From germline, CDR1 is LNHNV and CDR2 YYDKDF (reference sequence). The CDR3 loop spans 15 amino acids. CDR3 sequence: CATSRAPSVAYEQYF. The CDR3 nucleotides read TGTGCCACCAGCAGAGCTCCCAGCGTAGCCTACGAGCAGTACTTC.

This clonotype was recorded many times. The chain recombines TRBV9 with TRBJ2-3; the D gene is possibly TRBD2 (6 bases). The CDR3 spans 15 residues. Between the trimmed V and J ends, which lost 0 bases and 12 bases, there was a span of 20 bases. The germline V gene has CDR1 SGDLS and CDR2 YYNGEE. The CDR3 is CASSVEEGTELLQYF. CDR3 bases: TGTGCCAGCAGCGTAGAGGAGGGGACTGAGCTTCTTCAGTATTTT.

This clonotype was recorded many times. The genes are TRBV10-3 and TRBJ2-1, with D possibly TRBD2 on 6 matching bases. The V and J ends lost 10 bases and 2 bases respectively, with 15 bases between them. CDR1 and CDR2 from the germline V gene are ENHRY and SYGVKD. The CDR3 is 14 amino acids. CDR3 loop: CATLKAGPYNEQFF. The CDR3 region has the DNA TGTGCCACCCTAAAGGCGGGGCCCTACAATGAGCAGTTCTTC.

V is TRBV5-1 and J is TRBJ2-3; 7 nucleotides align to TRBD1. Germline CDR1 SGHRS, CDR2 YFSETQ. The CDR3 sequence is 15 residues long. V shed 0 bases and J 3 bases; nucleotides not matched to a gene: 4. The CDR3 region has the DNA TGCGCCAGCAGCTTGGGACAGGGTGAGACAGATACGCAGTATTTT. As protein: CASSLGQGETDTQYF.

In this sample, this clonotype turned up a few times. The genes are TRBV15 and TRBJ2-3, with D maybe TRBD2 (5 bases). CDR3 length: 13 amino acids. The V gene's germline CDR1 is LNHNV and CDR2 YYDKDF (reference sequence). Trimming shortened V by 10 bases and J by 0 bases, and 11 bases separated the two germline ends. CDR3 sequence reads: CAISRVSTDTQYF. The CDR3 DNA follows: TGTGCCATCTCGAGGGTGAGCACAGATACGCAGTATTTT.

This chain joins TRBV30 and TRBJ1-5; 7 bases match TRBD1. With V trimmed by 2 bases and J by 6 bases, 4 bases remained unmatched. Germline CDR1 is GTSNPN and CDR2 is SVGIG (reference sequence). This CDR3 is 13 amino acids long. The CDR3 nucleotides read TGTGCCTGGAGTCGACAGGGTGGTCAGCCCCAGCATTTT. This encodes CAWSRQGGQPQHF.